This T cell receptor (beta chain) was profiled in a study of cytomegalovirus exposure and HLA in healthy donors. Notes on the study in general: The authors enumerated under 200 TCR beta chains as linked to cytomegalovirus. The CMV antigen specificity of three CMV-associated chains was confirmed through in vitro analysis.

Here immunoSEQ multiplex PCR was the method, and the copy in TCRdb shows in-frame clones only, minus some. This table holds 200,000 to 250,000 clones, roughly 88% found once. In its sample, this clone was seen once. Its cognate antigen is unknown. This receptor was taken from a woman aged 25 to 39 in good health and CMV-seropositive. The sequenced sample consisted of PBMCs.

CDR3 protein: CASSLALYTGELFF. CDR3 DNA: TGTGCCAGCAGCTTAGCGTTATACACCGGGGAGCTGTTTTTT. V usage is TRBV11-1 and J usage is TRBJ2-2; D not certain. Germline CDR1 SGHAT, CDR2 FQDESV (reference sequence). The CDR3 has 14 amino acids. Trimming took off 0 bases at V and 3 bases at J, with 5 bases between the two ends.